These T cell receptor beta chains were read from a single sample in a study of identical twins. From the 5' RACE reads, TCRdb called clonotypes with MiXCR, one entry per CDR3 protein. Of some 500,000 distinct CDR3 sequences listed, around 15% were seen once; the top ten hold approximately 1%. The same specimen was also included in a second study, on yellow fever vaccine responses in identical twins.

The source material was CD4+ T cells sorted from blood. Receptor source: a woman aged 18-30 years in good health. Each CDR3 is given with its conserved first and last residue. A D gene is named only where the DNA matches it firmly. The size entry is marked missing in some rows and otherwise reads once, few, many or a size class.

V gene,clone size,D gene,J gene,CDR3 DNA,CDR3 protein
TRBV18,NA,TRBD1,TRBJ2-1,TGTGCCAGCTCACCACCCCCGGGACAGGGTCCCTTCAATGAGCAGTTCTTC,CASSPPPGQGPFNEQFF
TRBV12-3/TRBV12-4,NA,TRBD2,TRBJ2-1,TGTGCCAGCAGCTCACAAGCGGGAGTGAAAAATGAGCAGTTCTTC,CASSSQAGVKNEQFF
TRBV7-8,NA,TRBD1,TRBJ2-3,TGTGCCAGCAACCGCCGGGACAGGGGCACAGATACGCAGTATTTT,CASNRRDRGTDTQYF
TRBV4-2,NA,TRBD2,TRBJ2-3,TGTGCCAGCAGCCAATCCCGGCCCCTAGCGGGGAGCACAGATACGCAGTATTTT,CASSQSRPLAGSTDTQYF
TRBV7-9,few,NA,TRBJ2-1,TGTGCCAGCAGCTTACAGTCGGGAGCAGGGGGGGTGAGTGAGCAGTTCTTC,CASSLQSGAGGVSEQFF
TRBV10-3,NA,TRBD2,TRBJ2-3,TGTGCCATCACTAGCGGTCCCCTGGAAGATACGCAGTATTTT,CAITSGPLEDTQYF
TRBV15,NA,NA,TRBJ2-4,TGTGCCACCAGCCTCCAAATAAATCTCGCCAAAAACATTCAGTACTTC,CATSLQINLAKNIQYF
TRBV6-6,few,NA,TRBJ2-3,TGTGCCAGCAGTCCCCTGGGGGAAGATACGCAGTATTTT,CASSPLGEDTQYF
TRBV20-1,few,NA,TRBJ2-4,TGCAGTGCTAGAGATTTGGCCAAAAACATTCAGTACTTC,CSARDLAKNIQYF
TRBV20-1,NA,TRBD2,TRBJ2-2,TGCTGTGCTAGAAAGTTGCTAGCGGGGATGAACACCGGGGAGCTGTTTTTT,CCARKLLAGMNTGELFF
TRBV12-3/TRBV12-4,NA,NA,TRBJ1-6,TGTGCCAGCAGGGGAGGGGACCCTAGGTCACCCCTCCACTTT,CASRGGDPRSPLHF
TRBV5-1,many,NA,TRBJ2-5,TGCGCCAGCAGCTTGGGGAGACCAGACAGACAAGAGACCCAGTACTTC,CASSLGRPDRQETQYF
TRBV2,few,TRBD1,TRBJ1-6,TGTGCCATAGGACAGGGGTTAAGGTCACCCCTCCACTTT,CAIGQGLRSPLHF
TRBV14,NA,NA,TRBJ2-2,TGTGCCAGCAGCTCGAACAGGGCCGGGGAGCTGTTTTTT,CASSSNRAGELFF
TRBV6-6,few,NA,TRBJ2-1,TGTGCCAGCAGTTACTCGGGGTATGAGCAGTTCTTC,CASSYSGYEQFF